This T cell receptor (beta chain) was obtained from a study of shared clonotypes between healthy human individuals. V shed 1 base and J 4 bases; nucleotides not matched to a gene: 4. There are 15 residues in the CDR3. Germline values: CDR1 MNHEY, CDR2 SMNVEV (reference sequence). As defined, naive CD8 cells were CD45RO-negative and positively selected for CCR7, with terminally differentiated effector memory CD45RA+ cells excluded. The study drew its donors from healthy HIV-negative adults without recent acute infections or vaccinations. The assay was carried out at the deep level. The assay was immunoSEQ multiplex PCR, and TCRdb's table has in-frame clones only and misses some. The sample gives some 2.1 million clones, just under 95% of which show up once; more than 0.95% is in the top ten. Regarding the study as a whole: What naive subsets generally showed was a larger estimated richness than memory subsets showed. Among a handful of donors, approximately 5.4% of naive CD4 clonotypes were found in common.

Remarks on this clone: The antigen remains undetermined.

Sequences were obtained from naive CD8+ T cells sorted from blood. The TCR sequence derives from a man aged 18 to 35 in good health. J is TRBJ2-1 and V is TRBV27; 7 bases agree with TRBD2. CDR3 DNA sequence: TGTGCCAGCAGTTTATATCTAGCGGAGTACAATGAGCAGTTCTTC. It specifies CASSLYLAEYNEQFF.